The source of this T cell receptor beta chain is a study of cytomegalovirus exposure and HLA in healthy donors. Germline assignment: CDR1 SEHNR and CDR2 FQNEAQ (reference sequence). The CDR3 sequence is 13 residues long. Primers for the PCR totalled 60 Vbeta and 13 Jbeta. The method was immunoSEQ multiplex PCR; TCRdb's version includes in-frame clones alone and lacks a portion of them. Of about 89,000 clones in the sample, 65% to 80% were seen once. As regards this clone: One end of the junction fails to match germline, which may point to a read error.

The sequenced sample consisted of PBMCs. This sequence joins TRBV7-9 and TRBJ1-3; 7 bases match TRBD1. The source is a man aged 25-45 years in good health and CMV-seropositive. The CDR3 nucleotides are TGTTCCAGCAGCCCTGGGACAGTAAACACCATATATTTT. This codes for CSSSPGTVNTIYF. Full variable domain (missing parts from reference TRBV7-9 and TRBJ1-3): DTGVSQNPRHKITKRGQNVTFRCDPISEHNRLYWYRQTLGQGPEFLTYFQNEAQLEKSRLLSDRFSAERPKGSFSTLEIQRTEQGDSAMYLCSSSPGTVNTIYFGEGSWLTVV.